What follows are 28 T cell receptor beta chains derived from one specimen sequenced in a study of blood T cell repertoires in COVID-19. The assay was immunoSEQ multiplex PCR, and TCRdb's table has in-frame clones only and misses some. The repertoire has tens of thousands of clones, more than 70% of them found once; the top ten carry almost 7%. The sequenced sample was peripheral blood. The source is a woman over 75 with acute or convalescent COVID-19.

The chain has TRBV11-3 and TRBJ2-1; 7 bases are shared with TRBD2. The germline V gene has CDR1 SGHNT and CDR2 YENEEA. The CDR3 spans 16 residues. The V gene end was trimmed by 5 bases and the J gene end by 6 bases; junction bases not matched to a gene: 13. Here the CDR3 DNA reads TGTGCCAGCAGCCTGGCGGGGACTACAGCTCTCAATGAGCAGTTCTTC. This codes for CASSLAGTTALNEQFF. The complete variable domain, with remaining parts taken from reference TRBV11-3 and TRBJ2-1, reads EAGVVQSPRYKIIEKKQPVAFWCNPISGHNTLYWYLQNLGQGPELLIRYENEEAVDDSQLPKDRFSAERLKGVDSTLKIQPAELGDSAVYLCASSLAGTTALNEQFFGPGTRLTVL.

This clone was seen once. The gene calls are TRBV5-5 and TRBJ1-4; D unresolved. Germline V lookup: CDR1 SGHKS, CDR2 YYEKEE (reference sequence). The CDR3 length is 12 residues. V shed 1 base and J shed 8 bases, with 6 bases lying between them. CDR3 sequence reads: CASSLWSEKLFF. CDR3 coding DNA: TGTGCCAGCAGCTTGTGGAGCGAAAAACTGTTTTTT. The entire variable domain, with the rest obtained from reference TRBV5-5 and TRBJ1-4, is as follows: DAGVTQSPTHLIKTRGQQVTLRCSPISGHKSVSWYQQVLGQGPQFIFQYYEKEERGRGNFPDRFSARQFPNYSSELNVNALLLGDSALYLCASSLWSEKLFFGSGTQLSVL.

V gene TRBV5-1 combines with J gene TRBJ2-1; D is perhaps TRBD2 (5 bases). Trimming left V 0 bases short and J 4 bases short, with 11 bases between. Germline CDR1 SGHRS, CDR2 YFSETQ. The CDR3 is 15 amino acids. CDR3 loop: CASSLEEVPYNEQFF. The CDR3 DNA reads TGCGCCAGCAGCTTGGAGGAGGTACCTTACAATGAGCAGTTCTTC.

This clone was picked up a small number of times. V is TRBV6-5 and J is TRBJ2-5, with TRBD1 matching 8 bases. J was trimmed by 2 bases and V by 0 bases; bases with no gene match: 5. CDR1 and CDR2 from the germline V gene are MNHEY and SVGAGI. The CDR3 covers 16 residues. CDR3 region: CASSYSRTGRQETQYF. As DNA, the CDR3 is TGTGCCAGCAGTTACTCGAGGACAGGGCGGCAAGAGACCCAGTACTTC.

The chain has TRBV2 and TRBJ1-1; 7 nucleotides agree with TRBD1. Germline CDR1 reads SNHLY; CDR2 reads FYNNEI. CDR3 length: 16 amino acids. V was clipped by 5 bases and J by 3 bases; unmatched bases: 12. CDR3 bases: TGTGCCAGCAGTAAAACAGGGGAAGTGATTTACACTGAAGCTTTCTTT. Translating gives CASSKTGEVIYTEAFF. Full variable domain (missing parts from reference TRBV2 and TRBJ1-1): EPEVTQTPSHQVTQMGQEVILRCVPISNHLYFYWYRQILGQKVEFLVSFYNNEISEKSEIFDDQFSVERPDGSNFTLKIRSTKLEDSAMYFCASSKTGEVIYTEAFFGQGTRLTVV.

This chain connects TRBV5-1 to TRBJ2-1, with D possibly matching TRBD2 (6 bases). Germline CDR1 SGHRS, CDR2 YFSETQ. Trimming took off 6 bases at V and 3 bases at J, with 13 bases between the two ends. This CDR3 is built from 14 residues. The CDR3 region has the DNA TGCGCCAGCACCCCTATGGAGGGCTACAATGAGCAGTTCTTC. Its translation is CASTPMEGYNEQFF.

The rearrangement uses TRBV6-5 and TRBJ1-2, with a possible D match to TRBD1 (5 bases). V was trimmed by 0 bases and J by 5 bases, leaving 13 bases between them. Germline assignment: CDR1 MNHEY and CDR2 SVGAGI. The CDR3 is 15 residues long. CDR3 sequence (DNA): TGTGCCAGCAGTTACTCACGCAGGGTCCGGTATGGCTACACCTTC. This sequence encodes CASSYSRRVRYGYTF.

The chain uses TRBV19 and TRBJ2-3; 13 positions match TRBD2. V shed 6 bases and J 7 bases; nucleotides not matched to a gene: 10. Per germline, CDR1 LNHDA and CDR2 SQIVND (reference sequence). The CDR3 extends over 16 amino acids. In nucleotides, the CDR3 is TGTGCCAGTAGATTCACTAGCGGGGGGGCCATAAATACGCAGTATTTT. Protein: CASRFTSGGAINTQYF.

The V gene is TRBV30, the J gene TRBJ1-1; possibly TRBD1 for D (5 bases). The germline gives CDR1 GTSNPN, CDR2 SVGIG (reference sequence). There are 14 residues in the CDR3. The V end lost 0 bases, the J end lost 4 bases, and 12 bases lay between the germline ends. The CDR3 bases are TGTGCCTGGAGTGTAAATGGGGGGAGCACTGAAGCTTTCTTT. Amino acids: CAWSVNGGSTEAFF.

This sequence joins TRBV10-1 and TRBJ2-1; 7 bases fit TRBD2. CDR1 is WNHNN and CDR2 is SYGVQD in the germline V gene (reference sequence). The junction had 6 bases not matched to a gene; V was cut back by 3 bases and J by 1 base. There are 16 residues in the CDR3. Here the CDR3 reads CASSDGGSGSYNEQFF. The CDR3 DNA is TGCGCCAGCAGTGACGGCGGGAGCGGGTCCTACAATGAGCAGTTCTTC.

The chain combines TRBV18 with TRBJ1-5; 7 bases agree with TRBD1. Germline V gene sequence: CDR1 KGHSH, CDR2 LQKENI. With 3 bases clipped from V and 7 bases from J, the junction kept 3 bases outside the gene matches. CDR3 length: 13 amino acids. The chain's CDR3 is CASSPTGPQPQHF. The DNA of the CDR3 is TGTGCCAGCTCACCGACAGGGCCACAGCCCCAGCATTTT.

The chain recombines TRBV5-4 with TRBJ2-7; D perhaps matches TRBD2 (5 bases). Trimming took 4 bases from V and 7 from J, leaving 18 bases between them. The CDR3 length is 14 residues. CDR1 SGHNT and CDR2 YYREEE come from the germline V gene (reference sequence). The CDR3, as DNA: TGTGCCAGCAGCGACCGGGCCCCATGGAGGGAGCAGTACTTC. It specifies CASSDRAPWREQYF.

This clone was counted a single time. V gene TRBV19 combines with J gene TRBJ1-5; D remains unclear. Trimming removed 1 base at V and 4 bases at J, with 5 bases between. The CDR3 totals 13 residues. Per the germline V gene, CDR1 is LNHDA and CDR2 is SQIVND (reference sequence). The CDR3 region is CASSIVQNQPQHF. As DNA, the CDR3 is TGTGCCAGTAGTATAGTCCAAAATCAGCCCCAGCATTTT.

V gene TRBV5-1 combines with J gene TRBJ2-3; 7 nucleotides match TRBD2. The germline V gene encodes CDR1 SGHRS and CDR2 YFSETQ. V lost 1 base and J lost 5; bases outside the gene matches: 1. The CDR3 runs 13 residues. Here the CDR3 reads CASSLIAGDTQYF. Written as DNA, the CDR3 is TGCGCCAGCAGCTTGATAGCGGGAGATACGCAGTATTTT.

The chain couples TRBV5-1 to TRBJ1-1; 8 bases map to TRBD1. Germline V gene lookup returns CDR1 SGHRS and CDR2 YFSETQ. With V trimmed by 0 bases and J by 7 bases, 5 bases remained unmatched. The CDR3 extends over 14 amino acids. As DNA, the CDR3 is TGCGCCAGCAGCTTGGGACAGGGGTTGAGTGAAGCTTTCTTT. The encoded protein is CASSLGQGLSEAFF.

The chain uses TRBV7-9 and TRBJ2-2; the match to TRBD1 covers 7 bases. CDR1 SEHNR and CDR2 FQNEAQ come from the germline V gene (reference sequence). V dropped 3 bases and J dropped 0; count of bases not matched to a gene: 7. The CDR3 sequence is 17 residues long. The CDR3 DNA reads as TGTGCCAGCAGCTTCCAGCCAGGGGGAGCGAACACCGGGGAGCTGTTTTTT. It yields the protein CASSFQPGGANTGELFF. The variable domain in full, completed from reference TRBV7-9 and TRBJ2-2, reads DTGVSQNPRHKITKRGQNVTFRCDPISEHNRLYWYRQTLGQGPEFLTYFQNEAQLEKSRLLSDRFSAERPKGSFSTLEIQRTEQGDSAMYLCASSFQPGGANTGELFFGEGSRLTVL.

This rearrangement joins TRBV19 to TRBJ1-4; 8 bases align to TRBD1. Germline CDR1 is LNHDA and CDR2 is SQIVND (reference sequence). The ends lost 3 bases at V and 5 bases at J; junction bases unmatched: 5. CDR3 length equals 15 residues. CDR3 in amino acids: CASSIGTGWNEKLFF. For the CDR3, the DNA is TGTGCCAGTAGTATCGGGACAGGATGGAATGAAAAACTGTTTTTT.

This chain uses TRBV2 with TRBJ1-2; D is unresolved. V was cut by 1 base and J by 3 bases, with 9 bases left in between. Germline V gene lookup returns CDR1 SNHLY and CDR2 FYNNEI. The CDR3 totals 14 residues. The CDR3 region is CASSEGRGYYGYTF. CDR3 DNA sequence: TGTGCCAGCAGTGAAGGGCGGGGTTACTATGGCTACACCTTC.

CDR3 sequence reads: CASSPRQGNQETQYF. The CDR3 nucleotides read TGTGCCAGCAGTCCCCGACAGGGTAACCAAGAGACCCAGTACTTC. The gene calls are TRBV25-1 and TRBJ2-5; TRBD1 agrees at 7 bases. The ends lost 5 bases at V and 0 bases at J; junction bases unmatched: 6. CDR1 and CDR2 from the germline V gene are MGHDK and SYGVNS. CDR3 length: 15 residues.

The rearrangement links TRBV10-3 to TRBJ1-2; 8 bases agree with TRBD1. Per germline, CDR1 ENHRY and CDR2 SYGVKD. Trimming at V came to 0 bases and at J to 8 bases, leaving 8 bases not matched to a gene. CDR3 length equals 15 residues. The CDR3 is CAISESRTGQDGYTF. DNA for the CDR3: TGTGCCATCAGTGAGTCGAGGACAGGGCAAGACGGCTACACCTTC.

The chain combines TRBV7-9 with TRBJ2-1; TRBD2 is a possible D gene (6 bases). V was cut by 8 bases and J by 9 bases, with 17 bases left in between. This CDR3 contains 13 residues. In germline, CDR1 is SEHNR, CDR2 FQNEAQ (reference sequence). The CDR3 DNA follows: TGTGCCAGCCAGGCGGGATTGGGGTCTGAGCAGTTCTTC. Protein sequence: CASQAGLGSEQFF.

The chain carries TRBV3-1 (or the pseudogene TRBV3-2) and TRBJ2-5; D might be TRBD2 (6 bases). V lost 1 base to trimming and J lost 2 bases, with 8 bases between them. CDR3 size: 14 residues. From germline, CDR1 is LGHDT and CDR2 YNNKEL (reference sequence). CDR3 sequence (DNA): TGTGCCAGCAGCCAAGGACTAGGACAAGAGACCCAGTACTTC. Its protein is CASSQGLGQETQYF.

This chain connects TRBV7-3 to TRBJ2-1, with 10 bases matching TRBD2. This CDR3 spans 15 amino acids. V trimming: 3 bases; J trimming: 7 bases; junction bases outside the gene matches: 6. The germline V gene has CDR1 SGHTA and CDR2 FQGTGA. CDR3 nucleotide sequence: TGTGCCAGCAGCTTGGGACTAGCGCTTGGGAATGAGCAGTTCTTC. Translated, it gives CASSLGLALGNEQFF.

This sequence joins TRBV19 and TRBJ1-1; 12 bases agree with TRBD1. Germline-derived CDR1 and CDR2 are LNHDA and SQIVND (reference sequence). V shed 9 bases, J shed 3 bases, and the junction held 11 bases outside the gene matches. This CDR3 spans 16 amino acids. CDR3 sequence reads: CASRDRGLRGDTEAFF. For the CDR3, the DNA is TGTGCCAGCCGGGACAGGGGGCTCAGAGGGGACACTGAAGCTTTCTTT.

The chain couples TRBV6-2 or TRBV6-3 to TRBJ2-3, with D tentatively TRBD1 (6 bases). Trimming pared 6 bases from V and 0 bases from J, leaving 10 bases between. This CDR3 contains 14 residues. Looked up from germline, CDR1 is MNHEY and CDR2 is SVGEGT. The CDR3 protein is CASSRQASTDTQYF. CDR3 bases: TGTGCCAGCAGCAGACAGGCTAGCACAGATACGCAGTATTTT.

Notes on this clone: Other DNA sequences in this sample translate to the same CDR3. The CDR3 reads CASSRTSGTYEQYF. CDR3 nucleotides: TGTGCCAGCAGTAGGACTAGCGGTACCTACGAGCAGTACTTC. This chain connects TRBV28 to TRBJ2-7, with 10 positions matching TRBD2. The CDR3 has 14 amino acids. J was trimmed by 2 bases and V by 5 bases; bases with no gene match: 3. In germline, CDR1 is MDHEN, CDR2 SYDVKM.

V gene TRBV5-8 combines with J gene TRBJ2-3; TRBD1 might be the D (6 bases). V lost 7 bases and J 4 bases, leaving 19 bases between the germline ends. The CDR3 extends over 15 amino acids. Looked up from germline, CDR1 is SGHTS and CDR2 is YDEGEE. CDR3 amino acids: CASFIRGRRPDTQYF. The CDR3 DNA reads TGTGCCAGCTTCATCAGGGGTCGGAGGCCAGATACGCAGTATTTT.

This sequence joins TRBV30 and TRBJ2-7; 8 positions match TRBD1. The CDR3 spans 13 residues. With 0 bases clipped from V and 6 bases from J, the junction kept 4 bases outside the gene matches. Germline V CDR1 and CDR2: GTSNPN, SVGIG (reference sequence). This CDR3 is CAWSVTGVAEQYF. The CDR3 coding sequence is TGTGCCTGGAGTGTGACAGGGGTGGCCGAGCAGTACTTC.